Sequencing of this T cell receptor beta chain was carried out in a study of blood T cells in healthy people across ages. Whole-study findings and limits: Older age went with lower TCR beta diversity per million T cells, in a roughly linear way.

J was trimmed by 5 bases and V by 7 bases; bases with no gene match: 6. Germline lookup yields CDR1 LNHNV and CDR2 YYDKDF (reference sequence). The CDR3 loop spans 14 amino acids. To note about this clonotype: Its antigen is unknown.

All donors came from Russia, were Caucasian and healthy, and spanned ages about 6 to 90. A minimum of 6 million PBMCs was isolated per sample. The second PCR ran about 6 to 11 cycles with a sample-barcoded 5' primer and J-beta primers. Samples each returned at least 2.5 million CDR3-containing paired-end reads. TCRdb reprocessed the 5' RACE reads with MiXCR, giving one entry per CDR3 protein. Here the sample spans about 1.8 million distinct CDR3 sequences, about 50% being singletons. The TCR sequence derives from a woman aged 40 to 55 in good health. The sequenced material came from blood. This rearrangement joins TRBV15 to TRBJ2-1; 9 nucleotides match TRBD2. CDR3 nucleotide sequence: TGTGCCACCACCGGCGGGGGGGCAAACAATGAGCAGTTCTTC. It yields the protein CATTGGGANNEQFF.